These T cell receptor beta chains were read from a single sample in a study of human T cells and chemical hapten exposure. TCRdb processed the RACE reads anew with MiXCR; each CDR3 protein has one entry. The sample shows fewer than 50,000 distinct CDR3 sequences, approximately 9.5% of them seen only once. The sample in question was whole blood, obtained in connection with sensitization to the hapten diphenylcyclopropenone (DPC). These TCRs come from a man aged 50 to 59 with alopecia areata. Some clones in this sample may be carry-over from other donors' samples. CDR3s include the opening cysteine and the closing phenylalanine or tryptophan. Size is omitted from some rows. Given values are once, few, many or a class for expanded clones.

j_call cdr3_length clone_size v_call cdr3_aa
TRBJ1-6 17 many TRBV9 CASSLLGGAGDNSPLHF
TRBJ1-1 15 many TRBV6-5 CASSYLLGQNTEAFF
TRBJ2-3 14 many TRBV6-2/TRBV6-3 CATSRRTSTDTQYF
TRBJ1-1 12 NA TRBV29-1 CSVEVVNTEAFF
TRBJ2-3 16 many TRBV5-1 CASSLQVAAHTDTQYF
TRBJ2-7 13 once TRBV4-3 CASSPTIGSEQYF
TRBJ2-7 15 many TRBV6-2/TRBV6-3 CASSILAGGPYEQYF
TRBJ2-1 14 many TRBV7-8 CASSPWTGVGEQFF
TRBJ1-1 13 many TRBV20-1 CSAMTGSNTEAFF
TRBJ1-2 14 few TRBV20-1 CSTGTGGGDYGYTF
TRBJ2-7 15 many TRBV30 CAWSVRTSGTYEQYF
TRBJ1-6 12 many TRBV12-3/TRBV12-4 CASSFRNSPLHF
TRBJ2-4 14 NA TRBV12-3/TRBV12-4 CASSLWGAKNIQCF
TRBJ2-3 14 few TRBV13 CASSPRLGTDTQYF
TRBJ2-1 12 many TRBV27 CASSLSPPIQFF
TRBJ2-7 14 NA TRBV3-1 CASSQDAGFYEQYF
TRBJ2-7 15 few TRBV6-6 CASSRLGPDSYEQYF
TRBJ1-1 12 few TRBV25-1 CASRADVSEAFF
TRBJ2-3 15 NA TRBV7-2 CASSQGGLSTDTQYF
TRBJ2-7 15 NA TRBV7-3 CASSPSGQGFYEQYF
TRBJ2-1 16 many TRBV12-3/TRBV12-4 CASSASLANRMGEQFF
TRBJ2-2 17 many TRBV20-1 CSASGAGTSGITGELFF
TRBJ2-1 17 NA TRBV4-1 CASSQTTGTGVPWEQFF
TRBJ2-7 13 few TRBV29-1 CSANQGLAGEQYF
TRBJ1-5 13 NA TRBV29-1 CSVWDVGNQPQHF
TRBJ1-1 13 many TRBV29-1 CSVAIGVITEAFF
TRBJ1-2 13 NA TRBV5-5 CASQGTPNYGYTF
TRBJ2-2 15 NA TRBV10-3 CAISESMGRTGELFF